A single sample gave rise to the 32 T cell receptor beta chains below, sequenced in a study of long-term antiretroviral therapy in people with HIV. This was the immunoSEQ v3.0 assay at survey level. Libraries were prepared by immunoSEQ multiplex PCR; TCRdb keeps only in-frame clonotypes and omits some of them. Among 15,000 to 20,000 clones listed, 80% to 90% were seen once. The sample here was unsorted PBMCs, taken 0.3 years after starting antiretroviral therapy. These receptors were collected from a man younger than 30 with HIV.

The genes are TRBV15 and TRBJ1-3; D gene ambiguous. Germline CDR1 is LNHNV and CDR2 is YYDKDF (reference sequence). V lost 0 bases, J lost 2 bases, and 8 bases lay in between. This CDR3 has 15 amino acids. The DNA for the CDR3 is TGTGCCACCAGCAGAGATTGGGTAGCTGGAAACACCATATATTTT. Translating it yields CATSRDWVAGNTIYF.

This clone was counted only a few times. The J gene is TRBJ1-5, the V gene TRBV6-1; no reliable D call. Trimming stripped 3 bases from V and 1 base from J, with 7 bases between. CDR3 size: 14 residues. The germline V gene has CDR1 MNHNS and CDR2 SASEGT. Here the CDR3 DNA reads TGTGCCAGCAGTGACGGGCGGAGCAATCAGCCCCAGCATTTT. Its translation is CASSDGRSNQPQHF.

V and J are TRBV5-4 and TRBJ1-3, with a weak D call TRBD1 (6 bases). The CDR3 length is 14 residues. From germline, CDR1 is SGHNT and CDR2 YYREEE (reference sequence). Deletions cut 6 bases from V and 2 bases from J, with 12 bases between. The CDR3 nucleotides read TGTGCCAGCACCGCCGGGACAACTGGAAACACCATATATTTT. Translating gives CASTAGTTGNTIYF.

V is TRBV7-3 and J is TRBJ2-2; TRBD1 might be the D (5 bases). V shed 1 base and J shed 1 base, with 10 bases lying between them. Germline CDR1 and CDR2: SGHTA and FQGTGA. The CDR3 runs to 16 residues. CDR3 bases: TGTGCCAGCAGCTTAATGCCGCAGGGGAACACCGGGGAGCTGTTTTTT. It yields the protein CASSLMPQGNTGELFF.

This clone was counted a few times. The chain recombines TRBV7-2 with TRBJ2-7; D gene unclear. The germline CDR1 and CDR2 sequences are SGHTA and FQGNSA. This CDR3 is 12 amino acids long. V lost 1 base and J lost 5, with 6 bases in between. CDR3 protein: CASSLVPDEQYF. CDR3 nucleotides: TGTGCCAGCAGCTTAGTTCCCGACGAGCAGTACTTC.

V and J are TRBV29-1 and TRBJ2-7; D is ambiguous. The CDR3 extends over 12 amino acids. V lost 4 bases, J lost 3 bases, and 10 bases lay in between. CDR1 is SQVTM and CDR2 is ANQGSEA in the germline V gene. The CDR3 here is CSVVQPNYEQYF. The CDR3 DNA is TGCAGCGTTGTTCAACCGAACTACGAGCAGTACTTC.

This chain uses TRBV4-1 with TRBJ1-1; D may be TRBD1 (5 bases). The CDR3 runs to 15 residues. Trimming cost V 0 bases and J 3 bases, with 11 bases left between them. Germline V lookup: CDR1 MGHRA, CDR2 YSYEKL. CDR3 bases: TGCGCCAGCAGCCAAGATCCAGGGCAAGACACTGAAGCTTTCTTT. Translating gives CASSQDPGQDTEAFF.

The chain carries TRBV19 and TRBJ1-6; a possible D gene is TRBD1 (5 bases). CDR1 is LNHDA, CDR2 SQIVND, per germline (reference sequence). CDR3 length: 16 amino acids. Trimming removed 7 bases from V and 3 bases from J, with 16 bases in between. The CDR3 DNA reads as TGTGCCAGTACCCCGGATGGGGCCGGCTATAATTCACCCCTCCACTTT. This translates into CASTPDGAGYNSPLHF.

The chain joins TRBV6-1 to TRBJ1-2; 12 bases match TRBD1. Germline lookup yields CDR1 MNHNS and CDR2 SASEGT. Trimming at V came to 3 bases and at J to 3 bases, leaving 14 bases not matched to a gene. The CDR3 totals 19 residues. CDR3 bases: TGTGCCAGCAGTGAGCCCATCCGGGACAGGGGGCAGCGGGACTATGGCTACACCTTC. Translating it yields CASSEPIRDRGQRDYGYTF.

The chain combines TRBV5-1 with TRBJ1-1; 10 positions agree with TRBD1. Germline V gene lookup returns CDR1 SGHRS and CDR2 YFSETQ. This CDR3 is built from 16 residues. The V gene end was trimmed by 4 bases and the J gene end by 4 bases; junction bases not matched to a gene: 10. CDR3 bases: TGCGCCAGCAGCCCGGGACAGGGGCTTCCTGGCACTGAAGCTTTCTTT. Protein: CASSPGQGLPGTEAFF.

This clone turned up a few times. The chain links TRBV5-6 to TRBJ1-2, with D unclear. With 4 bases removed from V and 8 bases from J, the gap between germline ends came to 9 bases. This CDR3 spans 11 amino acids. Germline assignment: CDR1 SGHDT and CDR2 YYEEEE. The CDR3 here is CASSLGSGYTF. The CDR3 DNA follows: TGTGCCAGCAGCCTAGGATCCGGCTACACCTTC. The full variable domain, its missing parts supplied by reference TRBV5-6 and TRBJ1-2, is DAGVTQSPTHLIKTRGQQVTLRCSPKSGHDTVSWYQQALGQGPQFIFQYYEEEERQRGNFPDRFSGHQFPNYSSELNVNALLLGDSALYLCASSLGSGYTFGSGTRLTVV.

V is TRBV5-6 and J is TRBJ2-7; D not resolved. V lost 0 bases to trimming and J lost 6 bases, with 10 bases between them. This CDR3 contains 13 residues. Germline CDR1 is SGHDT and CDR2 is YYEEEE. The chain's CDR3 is CASSLVRSSEQYF. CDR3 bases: TGTGCCAGCAGCTTGGTTCGCAGTTCCGAGCAGTACTTC. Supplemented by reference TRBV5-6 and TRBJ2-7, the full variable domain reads DAGVTQSPTHLIKTRGQQVTLRCSPKSGHDTVSWYQQALGQGPQFIFQYYEEEERQRGNFPDRFSGHQFPNYSSELNVNALLLGDSALYLCASSLVRSSEQYFGPGTRLTVT.

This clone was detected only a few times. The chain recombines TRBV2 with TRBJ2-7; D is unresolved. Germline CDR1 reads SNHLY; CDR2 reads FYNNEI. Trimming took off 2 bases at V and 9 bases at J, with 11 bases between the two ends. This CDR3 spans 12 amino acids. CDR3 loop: CASSETLTVQYF. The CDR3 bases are TGTGCCAGCAGTGAAACGTTGACCGTGCAGTACTTC.

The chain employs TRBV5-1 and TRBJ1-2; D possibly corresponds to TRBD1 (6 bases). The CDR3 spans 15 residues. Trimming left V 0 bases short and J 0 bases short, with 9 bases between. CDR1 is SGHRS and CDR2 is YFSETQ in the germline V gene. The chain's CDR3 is CASSLDGGANYGYTF. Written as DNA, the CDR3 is TGCGCCAGCAGCTTGGATGGGGGCGCTAACTATGGCTACACCTTC.

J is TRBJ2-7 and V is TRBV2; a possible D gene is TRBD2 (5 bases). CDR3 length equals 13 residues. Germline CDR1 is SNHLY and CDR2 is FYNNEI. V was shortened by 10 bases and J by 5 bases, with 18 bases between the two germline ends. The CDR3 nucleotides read TGTGCCATCAAAGTCAGCGGAAAGCACGAGCAGTACTTC. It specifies CAIKVSGKHEQYF.

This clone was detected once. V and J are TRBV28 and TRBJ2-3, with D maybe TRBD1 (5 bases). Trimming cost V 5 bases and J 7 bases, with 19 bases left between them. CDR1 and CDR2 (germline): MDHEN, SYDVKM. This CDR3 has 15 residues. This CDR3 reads CASSLQGGMGYTQYF. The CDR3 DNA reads TGTGCCAGCAGTCTCCAGGGTGGAATGGGGTATACGCAGTATTTT.

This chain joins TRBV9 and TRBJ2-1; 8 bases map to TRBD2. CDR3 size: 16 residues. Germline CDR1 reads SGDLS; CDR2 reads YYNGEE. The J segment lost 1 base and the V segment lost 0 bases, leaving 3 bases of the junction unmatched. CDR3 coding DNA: TGTGCCAGCAGCGTAGTTGCGGGGGGTTCCTACAATGAGCAGTTCTTC. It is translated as CASSVVAGGSYNEQFF.

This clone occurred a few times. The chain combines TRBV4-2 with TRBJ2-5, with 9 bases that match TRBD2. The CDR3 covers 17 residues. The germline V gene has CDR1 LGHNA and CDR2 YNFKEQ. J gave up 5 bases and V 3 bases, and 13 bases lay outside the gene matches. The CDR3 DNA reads TGTGCCAGCAGCCATCGATTAGAAGCGGGGGGTTGGGAGACCCAGTACTTC. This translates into CASSHRLEAGGWETQYF.

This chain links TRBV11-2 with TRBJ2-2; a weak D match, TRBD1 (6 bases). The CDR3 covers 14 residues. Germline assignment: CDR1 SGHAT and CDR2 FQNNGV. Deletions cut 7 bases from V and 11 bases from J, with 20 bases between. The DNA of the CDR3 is TGTGCCAGCATATATAACCCGGGACACGGCGAGCTGTTTTTT. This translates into CASIYNPGHGELFF.

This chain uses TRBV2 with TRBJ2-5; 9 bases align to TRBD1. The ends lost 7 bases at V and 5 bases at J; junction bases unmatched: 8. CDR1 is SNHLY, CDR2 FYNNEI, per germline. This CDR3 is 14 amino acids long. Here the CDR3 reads CASTWDRAYETQYF. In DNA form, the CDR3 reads TGTGCCAGCACCTGGGACAGGGCGTATGAGACCCAGTACTTC.

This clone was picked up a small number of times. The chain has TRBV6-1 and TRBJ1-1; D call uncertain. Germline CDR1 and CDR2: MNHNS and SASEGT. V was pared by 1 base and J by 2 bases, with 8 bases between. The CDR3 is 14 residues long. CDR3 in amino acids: CASSEDQENTEAFF. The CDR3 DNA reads TGTGCCAGCAGTGAAGATCAGGAAAACACTGAAGCTTTCTTT.

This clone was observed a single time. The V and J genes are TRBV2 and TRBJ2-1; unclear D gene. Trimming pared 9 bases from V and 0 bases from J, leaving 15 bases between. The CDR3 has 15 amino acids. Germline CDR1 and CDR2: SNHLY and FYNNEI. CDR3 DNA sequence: TGTGCCAGTCACCTTGAACGTGGCTCCTACAATGAGCAGTTCTTC. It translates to CASHLERGSYNEQFF.

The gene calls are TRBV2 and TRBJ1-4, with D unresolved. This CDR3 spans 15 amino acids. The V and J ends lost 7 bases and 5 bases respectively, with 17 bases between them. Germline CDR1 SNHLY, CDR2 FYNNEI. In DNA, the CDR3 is TGTGCCAGCACCCCAATTGGGGAGCACAATGAAAAACTGTTTTTT. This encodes CASTPIGEHNEKLFF.

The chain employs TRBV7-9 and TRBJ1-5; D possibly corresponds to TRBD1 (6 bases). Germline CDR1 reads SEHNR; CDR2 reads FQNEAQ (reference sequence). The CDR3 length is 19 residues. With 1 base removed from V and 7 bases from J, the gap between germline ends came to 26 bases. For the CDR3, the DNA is TGTGCCAGCAGCTTAGGTTCCGCGACAGGAGGTCTGTTTGGGCAGCCCCAGCATTTT. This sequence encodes CASSLGSATGGLFGQPQHF.

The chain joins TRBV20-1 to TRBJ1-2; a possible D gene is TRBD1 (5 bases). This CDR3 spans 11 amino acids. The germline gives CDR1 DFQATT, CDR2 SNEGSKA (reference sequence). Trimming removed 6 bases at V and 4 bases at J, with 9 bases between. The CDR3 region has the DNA TGCAGTGCCCTGACAGTCTATGGCTACACCTTC. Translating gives CSALTVYGYTF.

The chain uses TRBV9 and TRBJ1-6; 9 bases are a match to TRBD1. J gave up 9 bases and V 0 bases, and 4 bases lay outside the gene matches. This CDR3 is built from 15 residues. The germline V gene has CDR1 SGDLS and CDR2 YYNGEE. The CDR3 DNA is TGTGCCAGCAGCGTAGGGGACAGGGAAGGTTCACCCCTCCACTTT. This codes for CASSVGDREGSPLHF.

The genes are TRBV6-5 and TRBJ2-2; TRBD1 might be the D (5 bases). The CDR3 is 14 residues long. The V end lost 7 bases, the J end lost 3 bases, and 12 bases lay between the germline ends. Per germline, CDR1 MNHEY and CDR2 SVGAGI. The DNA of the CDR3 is TGTGCCAGCAATCCAGGGCGTTACACCGGGGAGCTGTTTTTT. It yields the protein CASNPGRYTGELFF.

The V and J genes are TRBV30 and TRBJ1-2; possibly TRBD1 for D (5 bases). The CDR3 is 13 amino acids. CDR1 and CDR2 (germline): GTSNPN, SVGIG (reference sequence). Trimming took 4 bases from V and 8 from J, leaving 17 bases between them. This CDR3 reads CAWTLGTGQGYTF. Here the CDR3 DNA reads TGTGCCTGGACCTTGGGAACAGGACAAGGCTACACCTTC.

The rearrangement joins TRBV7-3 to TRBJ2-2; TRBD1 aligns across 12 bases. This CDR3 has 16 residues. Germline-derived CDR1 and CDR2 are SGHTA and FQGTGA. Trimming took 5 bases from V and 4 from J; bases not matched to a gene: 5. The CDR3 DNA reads TGTGCCAGCAGCGCTCGGGACAGGGGGCCCACCGGGGAGCTGTTTTTT. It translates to CASSARDRGPTGELFF.

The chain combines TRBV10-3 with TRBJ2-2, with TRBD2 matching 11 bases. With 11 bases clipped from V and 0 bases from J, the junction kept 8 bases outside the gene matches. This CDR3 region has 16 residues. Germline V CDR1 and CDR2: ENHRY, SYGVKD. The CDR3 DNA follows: TGTGCCGCCGGACTAGCGGGTCCAACGAACACCGGGGAGCTGTTTTTT. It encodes CAAGLAGPTNTGELFF.

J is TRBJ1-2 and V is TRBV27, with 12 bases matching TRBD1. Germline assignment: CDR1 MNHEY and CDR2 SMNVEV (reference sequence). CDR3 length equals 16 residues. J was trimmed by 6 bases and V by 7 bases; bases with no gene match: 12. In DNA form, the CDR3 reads TGTGCCAGCACCAAAATTGGGGGACAGGGGGCGGATGGCTACACCTTC. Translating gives CASTKIGGQGADGYTF.

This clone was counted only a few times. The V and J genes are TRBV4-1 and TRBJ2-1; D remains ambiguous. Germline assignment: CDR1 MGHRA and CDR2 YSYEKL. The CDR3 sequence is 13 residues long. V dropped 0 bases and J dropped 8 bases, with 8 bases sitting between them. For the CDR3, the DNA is TGCGCCAGCAGCCAAGAGGTGTTATATGAGCAGTTCTTC. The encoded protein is CASSQEVLYEQFF.